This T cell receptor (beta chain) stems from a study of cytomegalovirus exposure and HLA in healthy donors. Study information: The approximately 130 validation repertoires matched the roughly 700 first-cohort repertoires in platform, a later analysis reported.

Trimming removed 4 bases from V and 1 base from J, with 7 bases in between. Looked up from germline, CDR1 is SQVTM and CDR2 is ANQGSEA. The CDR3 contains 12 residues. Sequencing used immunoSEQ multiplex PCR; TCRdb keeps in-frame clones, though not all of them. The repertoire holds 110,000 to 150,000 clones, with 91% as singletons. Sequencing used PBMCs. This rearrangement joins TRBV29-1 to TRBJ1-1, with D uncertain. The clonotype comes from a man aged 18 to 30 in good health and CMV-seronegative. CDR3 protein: CSVVPRNTEAFF. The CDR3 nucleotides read TGCAGCGTTGTTCCCAGGAACACTGAAGCTTTCTTT. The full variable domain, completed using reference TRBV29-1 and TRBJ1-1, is SAVISQKPSRDICQRGTSLTIQCQVDSQVTMMFWYRQQPGQSLTLIATANQGSEATYESGFVIDKFPISRPNLTFSTLTVSNMSPEDSSIYLCSVVPRNTEAFFGQGTRLTVV.